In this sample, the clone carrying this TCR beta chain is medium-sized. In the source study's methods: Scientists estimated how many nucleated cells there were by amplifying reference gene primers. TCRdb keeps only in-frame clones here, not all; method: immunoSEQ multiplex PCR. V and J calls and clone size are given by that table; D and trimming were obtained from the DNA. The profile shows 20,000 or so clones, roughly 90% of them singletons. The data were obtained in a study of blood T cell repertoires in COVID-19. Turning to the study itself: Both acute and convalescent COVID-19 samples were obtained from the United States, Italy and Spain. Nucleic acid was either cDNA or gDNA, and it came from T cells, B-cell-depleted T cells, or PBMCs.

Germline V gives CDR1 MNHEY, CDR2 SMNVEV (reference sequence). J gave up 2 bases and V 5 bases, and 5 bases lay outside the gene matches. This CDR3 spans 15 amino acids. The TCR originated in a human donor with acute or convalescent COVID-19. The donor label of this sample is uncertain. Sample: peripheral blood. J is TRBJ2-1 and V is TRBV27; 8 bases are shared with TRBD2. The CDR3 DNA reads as TGTGCCAGCAGTGGAACTAGCGGAGCCTACAATGAGCAGTTCTTC. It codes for CASSGTSGAYNEQFF.